These 27 T cell receptor beta chains were all obtained from the same sample, sequenced in a study of T cells in Graves' hyperthyroidism and ophthalmopathy. There were TCR beta CDR3 regions amplified from RNA transcripts. In the first-round RT-PCR of the TCR CDR3, the HTBI primer set was used. TCRdb recomputed calls from the multiplex PCR reads with MiXCR, one row per CDR3 protein. The repertoire holds almost 600,000 distinct CDR3 sequences, with more than 45% as singletons. Sequenced sample: peripheral blood or thyroid tissue (not recorded which). The receptors here all came from a woman aged 18-30 years with Graves' hyperthyroidism.

This clonotype was seen only once. The gene calls are TRBV29-1 and TRBJ2-7; 11 bases fit TRBD2. The CDR3 is 14 amino acids. Unmatched junction bases numbered 10, after V lost 6 bases and J lost 6 bases. In germline, CDR1 is SQVTM, CDR2 ANQGSEA. CDR3 loop: CSVSGLAGGGEQYF. CDR3 sequence (DNA): TGCAGCGTGAGTGGGCTAGCGGGAGGTGGCGAGCAGTACTTC.

This clonotype has at least ten counts. This rearrangement joins TRBV3-1 to TRBJ2-5; the D is unclear. The CDR3 is 13 residues long. V lost 2 bases and J lost 0, with 4 bases in between. Germline-derived CDR1 and CDR2 are LGHDT and YNNKEL (reference sequence). The CDR3 reads CASSQPDQETQYF. In nucleotides, the CDR3 is TGTGCCAGCAGCCAACCAGACCAAGAGACCCAGTACTTC.

This clonotype was recorded at least ten times. The chain recombines TRBV30 with TRBJ2-7; weak D call: TRBD1 (6 bases). CDR3 length: 11 residues. Germline CDR1 GTSNPN, CDR2 SVGIG (reference sequence). Trimming cost V 0 bases and J 7 bases, with 7 bases left between them. CDR3 nucleotides: TGTGCCTGGAGTGTAGGGGGTGAGCAGTACTTC. It is translated as CAWSVGGEQYF. Supplemented by reference TRBV30 and TRBJ2-7, the full variable domain reads SQTIHQWPATLVQPVGSPLSLECTVEGTSNPNLYWYRQAAGRGLQLLFYSVGIGQISSEVPQNLSASRPQDRQFILSSKKLLLSDSGFYLCAWSVGGEQYFGPGTRLTVT.

In this sample, this clonotype turned up many times. The rearrangement uses TRBV11-3 and TRBJ2-7; D is perhaps TRBD2 (5 bases). Germline loops: CDR1 SGHNT, CDR2 YENEEA. V dropped 5 bases and J dropped 7 bases, with 18 bases sitting between them. The CDR3 spans 14 residues. Here the CDR3 reads CASSTSGISGEQYF. CDR3 sequence (DNA): TGTGCCAGCAGCACCTCCGGGATCTCGGGGGAGCAGTACTTC.

There are many counts of this clonotype. The V call is TRBV20-1, the J call TRBJ2-6; D not certain. The germline V gene has CDR1 DFQATT and CDR2 SNEGSKA (reference sequence). This CDR3 region has 15 residues. Trimming cost V 6 bases and J 0 bases, with 12 bases left between them. CDR3 DNA sequence: TGCAGTGCCCCCTTGGACCTCTCTGGGGCCAACGTCCTGACTTTC. Protein product: CSAPLDLSGANVLTF.

In its sample, this clonotype was seen many times. This chain connects TRBV20-1 to TRBJ2-5; TRBD2 matches at 7 bases. After removal of 0 bases from V and 1 base from J, the junction contained 5 bases not matched to a gene. Germline V CDR1 and CDR2: DFQATT, SNEGSKA (reference sequence). The CDR3 spans 15 residues. The CDR3 coding sequence is TGCAGTGCTAGAGATGGGTCTAGCGGCCAAGAGACCCAGTACTTC. This codes for CSARDGSSGQETQYF.

This chain joins TRBV29-1 and TRBJ1-2; TRBD1 matches at 9 bases. Germline V gene data show CDR1 as SQVTM and CDR2 as ANQGSEA. CDR3 length: 10 residues. CDR3 region: CTGTGLGYTF. CDR3 nucleotides: TGCACCGGGACAGGGCTCGGCTACACCTTC.

This clonotype has at least ten counts. V is TRBV10-3 and J is TRBJ2-7; unclear D gene. CDR1 and CDR2 from the germline V gene are ENHRY and SYGVKD. CDR3 length: 11 amino acids. The germline V and J ends were trimmed by 5 bases and 3 bases, with 5 bases remaining between them. CDR3: CAISWDYEQYF. Here the CDR3 DNA reads TGTGCCATCAGTTGGGACTACGAGCAGTACTTC.

Of note for this clonotype: Since a much larger clone is just one base distant, this may be a read error. The chain combines TRBV7-8 with TRBJ1-2, with D possibly being TRBD1 (6 bases). The CDR3 sequence is 14 residues long. CDR1 and CDR2 from the germline V gene are SGHVS and FQNEAQ. The CDR3 bases are TGTGCCAGCAGCCAAATCGGGGGGCGCTATGGCTACGCCTTC. It is translated as CASSQIGGRYGYAF.

This clonotype was seen at least ten times. The rearrangement uses TRBV10-3 and TRBJ2-7, with 8 bases aligning to TRBD1. Germline-derived CDR1 and CDR2 are ENHRY and SYGVKD. Trimming at V came to 4 bases and at J to 12 bases, leaving 14 bases not matched to a gene. This CDR3 comprises 14 residues. CDR3 bases: TGTGCCATCAGTGCCCGGGACAGGTCTGCGTTTCGGTACTTC. Amino acids: CAISARDRSAFRYF.

The rearrangement links TRBV7-6 to TRBJ2-5; D may be TRBD1 (5 bases). The CDR3 totals 15 residues. Germline V CDR1 and CDR2: SGHVS, FNYEAQ. Trimming pared 5 bases from V and 4 bases from J, leaving 17 bases between. CDR3 loop: CASSPHGQGRETQYF. CDR3 sequence (DNA): TGTGCCAGCAGCCCACATGGCCAGGGAAGAGAGACCCAGTACTTC. The full variable domain, rest sourced from reference TRBV7-6 and TRBJ2-5, is GAGVSQSPRYKVTKRGQDVALRCDPISGHVSLYWYRQALGQGPEFLTYFNYEAQQDKSGLPNDRFSAERPEGSISTLTIQRTEQRDSAMYRCASSPHGQGRETQYFGPGTRLLVL.

This chain joins TRBV6-1 and TRBJ2-5, with D unclear. The V end was cut by 4 bases, the J end by 5 bases, with 8 bases between. The CDR3 loop spans 12 amino acids. The V gene's germline CDR1 is MNHNS and CDR2 SASEGT. The CDR3 bases are TGTGCCAGCAGTGTGGGCCACGAGACCCAGTACTTC. This codes for CASSVGHETQYF.

This clonotype was seen repeatedly, ten times or more. The chain carries TRBV5-4 and TRBJ2-5; 15 bases align to TRBD2. V gave up 4 bases and J gave up 2 bases; unmatched junction bases: 15. The CDR3 covers 20 residues. In germline, CDR1 is SGHNT, CDR2 YYREEE (reference sequence). As DNA, the CDR3 is TGTGCCAGCAGCGAGGTCCCCCCCGGGACTAGCGGGAGGAAACAAGAGACCCAGTACTTC. Protein: CASSEVPPGTSGRKQETQYF.

This chain uses TRBV7-9 with TRBJ1-3; 7 nucleotides line up with TRBD1. This CDR3 region has 14 residues. The germline V gene encodes CDR1 SEHNR and CDR2 FQNEAQ (reference sequence). Trimming cost V 5 bases and J 2 bases; bases outside gene matches: 3. This chain's CDR3 is CASSNDRAGNTIYF. Here the CDR3 DNA reads TGTGCCAGCAGCAACGACAGGGCTGGAAACACCATATATTTT.

This clonotype came up many times. The V call is TRBV12-3 or TRBV12-4, the J call TRBJ2-7; 7 nucleotides match TRBD2. The CDR3 runs 13 residues. The J segment lost 1 base and the V segment lost 7 bases, leaving 4 bases of the junction unmatched. The CDR3, as DNA: TGTGCCAGCACCGGGAGGACATCCTACGAGCAGTACTTC. This sequence encodes CASTGRTSYEQYF.

This clonotype was counted many times. The rearrangement links TRBV10-3 to TRBJ2-7; 14 bases map to TRBD2. There are 21 residues in the CDR3. J was trimmed by 3 bases and V by 4 bases; bases with no gene match: 20. Germline CDR1 is ENHRY and CDR2 is SYGVKD. CDR3: CAISAPLGGGGLAGGYYEQYF. CDR3 DNA sequence: TGTGCCATCAGTGCCCCCCTTGGGGGAGGAGGACTAGCGGGAGGTTACTACGAGCAGTACTTC.

This clonotype was seen repeatedly, ten times or more. J is TRBJ2-2 and V is TRBV7-6; D is possibly TRBD1 or TRBD2 (6 bases each). V shed 4 bases and J shed 1 base, with 19 bases lying between them. CDR3 length: 18 amino acids. CDR1 is SGHVS and CDR2 is FNYEAQ in the germline V gene. The CDR3 coding sequence is TGTGCCAGCAGCTCCCACCAAACAGGGAGGATGAACACCGGGGAGCTGTTTTTT. This encodes CASSSHQTGRMNTGELFF.

This clonotype was seen at least ten times. The rearrangement links TRBV12-3 or TRBV12-4 to TRBJ1-2; 7 bases line up with TRBD1. The trim removed 5 bases at V and 4 bases at J, leaving 4 bases unmatched. The CDR3 is made up of 13 amino acids. The CDR3 DNA is TGTGCCAGCAGTCAGGGGACAGTCTATGGCTACACCTTC. Protein sequence: CASSQGTVYGYTF.

The chain employs TRBV20-1 and TRBJ2-5; a weak D match, TRBD2 (6 bases). The CDR3 is 11 amino acids. From germline, CDR1 is DFQATT and CDR2 SNEGSKA (reference sequence). Here the CDR3 reads CSVVRRGTQYF. CDR3 DNA sequence: TGCAGCGTTGTCAGGAGGGGGACCCAGTACTTC.

In regard to this clonotype: This could be a read error, since a much larger clone is one nucleotide away. This chain joins TRBV20-1 and TRBJ2-5; D may match TRBD1 or TRBD2 (5 bases each). The length of the CDR3 is 13 residues. Per the germline V gene, CDR1 is DFQATT and CDR2 is SNEGSKA (reference sequence). CDR3 amino acids: CSASGDGEETQHF. CDR3 bases: TGCAGTGCTAGTGGGGACGGAGAAGAGACCCAGCACTTC.

This clonotype was picked up many times. V is TRBV7-2 and J is TRBJ2-5; D unresolved. The CDR3 loop spans 12 amino acids. Looked up from germline, CDR1 is SGHTA and CDR2 is FQGNSA. V lost 3 bases and J 4 bases, leaving 6 bases between the germline ends. CDR3 residues: CASSFVGETQYF. For the CDR3, the DNA is TGTGCCAGCAGCTTTGTTGGAGAGACCCAGTACTTC.

The rearrangement uses TRBV11-2 and TRBJ2-2; D is unresolved. Between the trimmed V and J ends, which lost 8 bases and 9 bases, there was a span of 4 bases. From germline, CDR1 is SGHAT and CDR2 FQNNGV. The CDR3 extends over 9 amino acids. For the CDR3, the DNA is TGTGCCAGCCCCAGGGAGCTGTTTTTT. Amino acids: CASPRELFF.

The table lists this clonotype with many counts. V is TRBV7-3 and J is TRBJ1-6; tentative D call: TRBD1 (6 bases). Germline values: CDR1 SGHTA, CDR2 FQGTGA. The V end was cut by 4 bases, the J end by 7 bases, with 17 bases between. This CDR3 has 16 residues. The chain's CDR3 is CASSSWQGTTNSPLHF. The CDR3 region has the DNA TGTGCCAGCAGCTCATGGCAGGGGACAACGAATTCACCCCTCCACTTT. The entire variable domain, with the rest obtained from reference TRBV7-3 and TRBJ1-6, is as follows: GAGVSQTPSNKVTEKGKYVELRCDPISGHTALYWYRQSLGQGPEFLIYFQGTGAADDSGLPNDRFFAVRPEGSVSTLKIQRTERGDSAVYLCASSSWQGTTNSPLHFGNGTRLTVT.

This clonotype was seen only once. The V gene is TRBV29-1, the J gene TRBJ1-2; D possibly corresponds to TRBD1 (6 bases). Germline V gene lookup returns CDR1 SQVTM and CDR2 ANQGSEA. This CDR3 has 11 residues. V dropped 8 bases and J dropped 8 bases, with 15 bases sitting between them. CDR3 protein: CSHGGPEGYTF. CDR3 coding DNA: TGCAGCCATGGGGGGCCGGAAGGCTACACCTTC.

Only a few counts were recorded for this clonotype. The genes are TRBV7-9 and TRBJ2-1; D is perhaps TRBD2 (5 bases). CDR1 SEHNR and CDR2 FQNEAQ come from the germline V gene (reference sequence). This CDR3 has 14 residues. V lost 2 bases and J 5 bases, leaving 10 bases between the germline ends. DNA of the CDR3: TGTGCCAGCAGCTTATTTGGAGGAGACAATGAGCAGTTCTTC. Its translation: CASSLFGGDNEQFF. The full variable domain, completed using reference TRBV7-9 and TRBJ2-1, is DTGVSQNPRHKITKRGQNVTFRCDPISEHNRLYWYRQTLGQGPEFLTYFQNEAQLEKSRLLSDRFSAERPKGSFSTLEIQRTEQGDSAMYLCASSLFGGDNEQFFGPGTRLTVL.

The sample holds many counts of this clonotype. The V gene is TRBV7-2, the J gene TRBJ1-1; TRBD1 is a possible D gene (6 bases). CDR3 length: 15 residues. Trimming removed 5 bases from V and 6 bases from J, with 19 bases in between. Germline V lookup: CDR1 SGHTA, CDR2 FQGNSA. The DNA of the CDR3 is TGTGCCAGCAGCATTCGACAGGCAAAGGGGGCTGAAGCTTTCTTT. Protein product: CASSIRQAKGAEAFF.

This clonotype was seen ten or more times. This chain joins TRBV4-1 and TRBJ2-5; 14 bases agree with TRBD2. Germline values: CDR1 MGHRA, CDR2 YSYEKL. CDR3 length: 15 amino acids. V shed 3 bases, J shed 7 bases, and the junction held 4 bases outside the gene matches. CDR3 region: CASSQYGLAGGTQYF. The DNA for the CDR3 is TGCGCCAGCAGCCAGTATGGACTAGCGGGAGGGACCCAGTACTTC.